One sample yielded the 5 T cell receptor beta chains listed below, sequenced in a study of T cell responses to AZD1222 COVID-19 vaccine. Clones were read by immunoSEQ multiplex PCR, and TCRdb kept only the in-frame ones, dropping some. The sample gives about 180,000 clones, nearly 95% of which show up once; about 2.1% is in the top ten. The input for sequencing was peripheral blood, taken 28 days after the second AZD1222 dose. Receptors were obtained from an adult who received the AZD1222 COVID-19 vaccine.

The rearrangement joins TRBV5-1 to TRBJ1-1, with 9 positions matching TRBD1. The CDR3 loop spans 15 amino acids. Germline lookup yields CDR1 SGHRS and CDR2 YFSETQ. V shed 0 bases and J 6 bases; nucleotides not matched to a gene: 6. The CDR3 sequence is CASSLEGTGPSEAFF. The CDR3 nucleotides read TGCGCCAGCAGCTTGGAAGGGACAGGGCCCTCTGAAGCTTTCTTT.

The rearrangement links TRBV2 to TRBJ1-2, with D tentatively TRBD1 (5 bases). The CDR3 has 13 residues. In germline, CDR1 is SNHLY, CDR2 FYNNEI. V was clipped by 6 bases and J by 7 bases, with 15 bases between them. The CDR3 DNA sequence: TGTGCCAGCAGCCCAACCCCGGGGGGTGGCTACACCTTC. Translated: CASSPTPGGGYTF.

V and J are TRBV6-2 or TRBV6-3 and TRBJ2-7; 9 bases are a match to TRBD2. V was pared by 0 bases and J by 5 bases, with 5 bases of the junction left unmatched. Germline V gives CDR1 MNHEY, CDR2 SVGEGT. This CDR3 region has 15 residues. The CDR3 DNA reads TGTGCCAGCAGTTACTCGGGTAGCGGGAGAAACGAGCAGTACTTC. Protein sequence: CASSYSGSGRNEQYF.

DNA of the CDR3: TGTGCCAGCAGCATGACAGAATATGGCTACACCTTC. It encodes CASSMTEYGYTF. The chain combines TRBV5-6 with TRBJ1-2; D is possibly TRBD1 (5 bases). From germline, CDR1 is SGHDT and CDR2 YYEEEE. V lost 4 bases to trimming and J lost 5 bases, with 9 bases between them. This CDR3 has 12 residues.

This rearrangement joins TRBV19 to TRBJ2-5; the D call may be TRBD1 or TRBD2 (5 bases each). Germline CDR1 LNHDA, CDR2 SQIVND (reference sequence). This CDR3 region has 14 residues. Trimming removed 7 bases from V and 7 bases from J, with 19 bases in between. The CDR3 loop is CASTDRGAQGTQYF. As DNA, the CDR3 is TGTGCCAGTACCGATCGGGGCGCGCAGGGGACCCAGTACTTC.